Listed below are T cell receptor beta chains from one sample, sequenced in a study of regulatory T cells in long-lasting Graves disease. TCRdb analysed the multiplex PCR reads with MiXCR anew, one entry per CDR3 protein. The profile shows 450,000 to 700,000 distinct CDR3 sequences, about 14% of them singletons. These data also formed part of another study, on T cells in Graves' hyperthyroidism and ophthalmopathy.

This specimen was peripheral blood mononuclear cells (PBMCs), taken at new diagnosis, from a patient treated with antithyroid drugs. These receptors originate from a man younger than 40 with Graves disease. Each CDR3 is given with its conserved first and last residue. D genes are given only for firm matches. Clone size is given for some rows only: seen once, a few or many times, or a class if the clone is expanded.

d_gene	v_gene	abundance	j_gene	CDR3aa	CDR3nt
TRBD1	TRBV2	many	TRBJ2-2	CASSEQGAVGELFF	TGTGCCAGCAGTGAACAGGGGGCCGTCGGGGAGCTGTTTTTT
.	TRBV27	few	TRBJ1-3	CASSLSSPLAGNTIYF	TGTGCCAGCAGTTTATCGTCCCCTTTGGCTGGAAACACCATATATTTT
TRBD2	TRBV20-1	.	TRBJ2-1	CSAVAGATGDNEQFF	TGCAGTGCCGTAGCGGGAGCTACGGGAGACAATGAGCAGTTCTTC
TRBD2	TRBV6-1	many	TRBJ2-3	CASSGVSGPSTDTQYF	TGTGCCAGCAGTGGAGTTAGCGGGCCTAGCACAGATACGCAGTATTTT
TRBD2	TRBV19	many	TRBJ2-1	CASSPRGVAGGVKEQFF	TGTGCCAGTAGCCCTCGCGGGGTAGCGGGAGGGGTAAAGGAGCAGTTCTTC
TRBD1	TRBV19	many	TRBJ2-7	CASSNAGGEEQYF	TGTGCCAGTAGTAACGCAGGGGGAGAGGAGCAGTACTTC
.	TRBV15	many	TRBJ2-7	CATSNEGVEQYF	TGTGCCACCAGCAATGAGGGAGTCGAGCAGTACTTC
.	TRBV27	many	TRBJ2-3	CASTSLLSADTQYF	TGTGCCAGCACCTCCCTTCTCAGTGCAGATACGCAGTATTTT
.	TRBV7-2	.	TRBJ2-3	CASRKGTYHF	TGTGCCAGCAGAAAAGGGACGTACCATTTC
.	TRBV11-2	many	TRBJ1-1	CASSLGLYSSNTEAFF	TGTGCCAGCAGCTTAGGCCTGTACTCATCGAACACTGAAGCTTTCTTT
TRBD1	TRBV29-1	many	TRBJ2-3	CSGAGTVQDTQYF	TGCAGCGGGGCCGGGACAGTACAAGATACGCAGTATTTT
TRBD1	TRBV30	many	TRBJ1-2	CAWSHTGAVPSF	TGTGCCTGGAGTCACACAGGGGCCGTTCCCTCCTTC
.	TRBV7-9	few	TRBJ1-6	CASSLNWDLYNSPLHF	TGTGCCAGCAGCCTAAATTGGGACCTTTATAATTCACCCCTCCACTTT
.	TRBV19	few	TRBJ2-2	CASSLLGAGGAKTGELFF	TGTGCCAGTAGTCTCCTTGGGGCTGGCGGGGCGAAGACCGGGGAGCTGTTTTTT
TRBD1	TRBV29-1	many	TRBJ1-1	CSVIQGSTEAFF	TGCAGCGTTATACAGGGGAGCACTGAAGCTTTCTTT
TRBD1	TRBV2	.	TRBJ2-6	CASRVQGASSGANVLTF	TGTGCCAGCAGAGTACAGGGGGCTAGCTCTGGGGCCAACGTCCTGACTTTC
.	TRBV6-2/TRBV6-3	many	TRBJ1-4	CASSFQTNAGSLREKLFF	TGTGCCAGCAGTTTTCAAACGAACGCCGGGTCCCTTAGAGAAAAACTGTTTTTT
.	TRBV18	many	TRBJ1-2	CASSPDGRGYTF	TGTGCCAGCTCACCGGACGGTCGGGGCTACACCTTC
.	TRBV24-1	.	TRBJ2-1	CATSGFAGPNPNEQFF	TGTGCCACCAGTGGATTCGCAGGCCCGAACCCGAATGAGCAGTTCTTC
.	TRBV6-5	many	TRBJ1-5	CASSYSNGKPQHF	TGTGCCAGCAGTTACTCGAATGGGAAGCCCCAGCATTTT
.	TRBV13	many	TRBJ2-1	CASLRAGRRYNEQFF	TGTGCCAGCTTGAGGGCGGGACGACGCTACAATGAGCAGTTCTTC
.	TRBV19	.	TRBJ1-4	CASSIGYLNEKLFF	TGTGCCAGTAGTATAGGGTACCTTAATGAAAAACTGTTTTTT
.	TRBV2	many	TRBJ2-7	CASSGETEQPDEQYF	TGTGCCAGCAGTGGAGAGACAGAGCAACCCGACGAGCAGTACTTC
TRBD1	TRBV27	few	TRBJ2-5	CASGGQGIPETQYF	TGTGCCAGCGGGGGACAGGGAATCCCGGAGACCCAGTACTTC
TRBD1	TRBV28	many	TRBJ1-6	CASSPGQIFNSPLHF	TGTGCCAGCAGTCCGGGACAGATATTTAATTCACCCCTCCACTTT